This T cell receptor beta chain was identified in a study of blood T cell repertoires in COVID-19. Study information: Spain, Italy and the United States supplied samples that represented acute and convalescent COVID-19.

The assay was immunoSEQ multiplex PCR, and TCRdb's table has in-frame clones only and misses some. The sample has about 40,000 clones; around four fifths are singletons. This clone was found a few times. The material sequenced was peripheral blood. This receptor was taken from a man aged 50 to 59 with active COVID-19.

Here the CDR3 reads CASSQVRGLEQFF. The CDR3 DNA reads TGTGCCAGCAGCCAAGTTCGAGGGCTTGAGCAGTTCTTC. The rearrangement links TRBV14 to TRBJ2-1; D is perhaps TRBD2 (5 bases). The CDR3 totals 13 residues. V lost 1 base, J lost 9 bases, and 10 bases lay in between. Germline V lookup: CDR1 SGHDN, CDR2 FVKESK.